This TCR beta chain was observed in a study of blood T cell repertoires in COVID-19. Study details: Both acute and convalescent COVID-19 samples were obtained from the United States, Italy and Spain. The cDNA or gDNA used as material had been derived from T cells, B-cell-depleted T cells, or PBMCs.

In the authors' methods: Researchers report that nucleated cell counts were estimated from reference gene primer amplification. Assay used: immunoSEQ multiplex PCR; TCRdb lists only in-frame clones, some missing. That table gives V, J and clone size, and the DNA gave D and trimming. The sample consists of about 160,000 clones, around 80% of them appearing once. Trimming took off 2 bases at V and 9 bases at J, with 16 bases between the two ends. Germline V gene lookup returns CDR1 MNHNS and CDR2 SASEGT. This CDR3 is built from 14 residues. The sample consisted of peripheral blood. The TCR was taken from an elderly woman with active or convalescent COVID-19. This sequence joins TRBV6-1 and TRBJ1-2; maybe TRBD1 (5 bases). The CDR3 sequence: CASSEQGSGKRYTF. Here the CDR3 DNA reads TGTGCCAGCAGTGAACAGGGCTCTGGGAAGCGCTACACCTTC.